In this sample, the clone carrying this TCR beta chain turned up a few times. The antigen is undetermined. The data stem from a study of cytomegalovirus exposure and HLA in healthy donors. Study results and caveats: Some V segments, including TRBV6-2 and TRBV6-3, were excluded as indistinguishable. Several of the most significant clusters appeared linked to common viral pathogens, based on a later analysis. In a later analysis, V- and J-gene trimming of beta chains associated with a DCLRE1C missense variant, replicated independently.

It was with 60 Vbeta and 13 Jbeta primers that the PCR ran. Repertoires were generated with immunoSEQ multiplex PCR, while TCRdb's copy carries only in-frame clones and drops some. The sample holds about 78,000 clones, under 70% seen once. In germline, CDR1 is LNHDA, CDR2 SQIVND (reference sequence). The length of the CDR3 is 17 residues. V was cut by 7 bases and J by 5 bases, with 24 bases left in between. The clonotype comes from a young man in good health and CMV-seropositive. V gene TRBV19 combines with J gene TRBJ1-5; tentative D call: TRBD1 (5 bases). Input material: PBMCs. CDR3 DNA sequence: TGTGCCAGTATGCAAAGCCAGGGACGGAGGGTAGATCAGCCCCAGCATTTT. Amino acids: CASMQSQGRRVDQPQHF.